This T cell receptor beta chain comes out of a study of T cell responses to AZD1222 COVID-19 vaccine. TCRdb keeps only in-frame clones here, not all; method: immunoSEQ multiplex PCR. Counted here are 150,000 or so clones, 85% to 95% occurring once; the ten biggest clones make up 2.8%. CDR1 SGHDN and CDR2 FVKESK come from the germline V gene. V was cut by 1 base and J by 0 bases, with 10 bases left in between. The CDR3 consists of 16 residues. This clone was detected a few times. The sample consisted of peripheral blood, taken on day 0 of MenACWY control vaccination. The gene calls are TRBV14 and TRBJ2-1; D is perhaps TRBD2 (6 bases). The receptor was isolated from an adult in good health. This CDR3 is CASSQVYGSSYNEQFF. For the CDR3, the DNA is TGTGCCAGCAGCCAAGTGTACGGGAGCTCCTACAATGAGCAGTTCTTC.